These 27 T cell receptor beta chains were all obtained from the same sample, sequenced in a study of patients and donors after allogeneic stem cell transplantation. Each CDR3 protein is one row after TCRdb ran MiXCR on the RT-PCR reads. Among about a million distinct CDR3 sequences listed, around 17% were seen once. The source material was blood, either unsorted or a sorted T cell fraction (not recorded which). All receptors come from a human donor who was either an allogeneic HSCT recipient or a stem cell or donor lymphocyte infusion donor (not recorded which). It is not recorded whose cells these are; they may come from a transplant donor.

The V and J genes are TRBV10-3 and TRBJ2-3; perhaps TRBD2 as D (6 bases). The CDR3 has 15 residues. The V gene's germline CDR1 is ENHRY and CDR2 SYGVKD. V shed 2 bases and J shed 2 bases, with 11 bases lying between them. CDR3 bases: TGTGCCATCAGTGAGCGGCTAGCGCCCACAGATACGCAGTATTTT. The encoded protein is CAISERLAPTDTQYF.

The V call is TRBV12-3 or TRBV12-4, the J call TRBJ2-5, with 14 nucleotides matching TRBD2. The CDR3 consists of 17 residues. V lost 5 bases and J lost 5; bases outside the gene matches: 10. CDR3 amino acids: CASSPRTSGRTGETQYF. The CDR3 DNA reads TGTGCCAGCAGTCCACGGACTAGCGGGAGGACCGGGGAGACCCAGTACTTC.

This clonotype has more than one count but fewer than ten. The gene calls are TRBV12-3 or TRBV12-4 and TRBJ1-6; 11 nucleotides agree with TRBD1. J lost 9 bases, V lost 8 bases, and 3 bases had no gene match. The CDR3 length is 13 residues. This chain's CDR3 is CASGTGGVSPLHF. In DNA form, the CDR3 reads TGTGCCAGCGGGACAGGGGGTGTTTCACCCCTCCACTTT.

This rearrangement joins TRBV20-1 to TRBJ1-4; D remains ambiguous. This CDR3 contains 17 residues. The germline gives CDR1 DFQATT, CDR2 SNEGSKA (reference sequence). V shed 3 bases and J shed 7 bases, with 24 bases lying between them. CDR3: CSASGSSIGLGFEKLFF. The DNA of the CDR3 is TGCAGTGCTAGTGGCAGTTCCATCGGTCTGGGCTTTGAAAAACTGTTTTTT.

This chain joins TRBV6-1 and TRBJ1-2; the D is unclear. Germline V gene lookup returns CDR1 MNHNS and CDR2 SASEGT. V shed 1 base and J shed 6 bases, with 6 bases lying between them. The CDR3 consists of 12 residues. The CDR3 loop reads CASSEVGDGYTF. In DNA, the CDR3 is TGTGCCAGCAGTGAAGTCGGGGATGGCTACACCTTC.

This clonotype was seen a handful of times. V and J are TRBV20-1 and TRBJ2-1, with 8 bases fitting TRBD2. CDR3 length: 14 residues. Germline CDR1 DFQATT, CDR2 SNEGSKA (reference sequence). The V segment lost 3 bases and the J segment 6 bases; nucleotides outside the gene matches: 7. The CDR3 reads CSARYSGRRNEQFF. The CDR3 DNA is TGCAGTGCTAGGTACAGCGGGAGACGCAATGAGCAGTTCTTC.

This chain joins TRBV3-1 and TRBJ2-7; 9 bases line up with TRBD2. CDR3 length: 18 residues. V dropped 0 bases and J dropped 4; count of bases not matched to a gene: 13. CDR1 and CDR2 (germline): LGHDT, YNNKEL (reference sequence). Here the CDR3 DNA reads TGTGCCAGCAGCCAAGAAGGGGGGCGACTAGCGGCCGCTTACGAGCAGTACTTC. Its protein is CASSQEGGRLAAAYEQYF.

This chain connects TRBV7-9 to TRBJ1-1, with 7 bases identical to TRBD1. CDR3 size: 16 residues. V lost 5 bases and J lost 0; bases outside the gene matches: 9. Germline V gene lookup returns CDR1 SEHNR and CDR2 FQNEAQ (reference sequence). The CDR3 region has the DNA TGTGCCAGCAGCCCAGACAGGGTCCTCATGAACACTGAAGCTTTCTTT. It yields the protein CASSPDRVLMNTEAFF.

The table lists this clonotype with many counts. This chain connects TRBV20-1 to TRBJ1-5; a possible D gene is TRBD1 (5 bases). Germline lookup yields CDR1 DFQATT and CDR2 SNEGSKA (reference sequence). Trimming shortened V by 1 base and J by 4 bases, and 20 bases separated the two germline ends. CDR3 size: 17 residues. The CDR3 nucleotides read TGCAGTGCTAGAGTTTCATACCGGGACGGAATAAATCAGCCCCAGCATTTT. It is translated as CSARVSYRDGINQPQHF.

The gene calls are TRBV2 and TRBJ2-7; D uncertain. The CDR3 contains 12 residues. The germline V gene has CDR1 SNHLY and CDR2 FYNNEI. CDR3 nucleotides: TGTGCATCCGAGACGGAGAACTACGAGCAGTACTTC. Its translation is CASETENYEQYF.

The chain has TRBV6-1 and TRBJ2-6, with a tentative D call TRBD1 (5 bases). V was clipped by 8 bases and J by 4 bases, with 18 bases between them. Germline V gene data show CDR1 as MNHNS and CDR2 as SASEGT. The CDR3 spans 16 residues. The CDR3 nucleotides are TGTGCCAGCTACGACAGCCTCTCTTTGGGGGCCAACGTCCTGACTTTC. The encoded protein is CASYDSLSLGANVLTF.

V and J are TRBV4-2 and TRBJ2-7; 8 bases align to TRBD2. V trimming: 0 bases; J trimming: 7 bases; junction bases outside the gene matches: 8. Germline loops: CDR1 LGHNA, CDR2 YNFKEQ. This CDR3 spans 15 amino acids. The CDR3 nucleotides read TGTGCCAGCAGCCAAGATTTGGCGGGGGGCCGGGAGCAGTACTTC. Amino acid sequence: CASSQDLAGGREQYF.

The chain employs TRBV2 and TRBJ1-5, with D possibly being TRBD1 (5 bases). The CDR3 loop spans 14 amino acids. The ends were cut back, 8 bases at V and 4 bases at J, with 15 bases in the middle. CDR1 and CDR2 from the germline V gene are SNHLY and FYNNEI. CDR3 nucleotides: TGTGCCAGCGGTGGAACAGGCCAAAATCAGCCCCAGCATTTT. Its translation: CASGGTGQNQPQHF.

The chain links TRBV12-3 or TRBV12-4 to TRBJ2-7; TRBD1 agrees at 8 bases. The CDR3 contains 14 residues. The junction had 8 bases not matched to a gene; V was cut back by 7 bases and J by 3 bases. The CDR3 coding sequence is TGTGCCAGCACTGCCCGGGACAGGAGCTACGAGCAGTACTTC. Translation: CASTARDRSYEQYF.

This clonotype appeared a few times. V usage is TRBV7-6 and J usage is TRBJ2-2, with TRBD2 matching over 10 bases. The CDR3 consists of 16 residues. V was clipped by 8 bases and J by 0 bases; unmatched bases: 6. Germline-derived CDR1 and CDR2 are SGHVS and FNYEAQ. CDR3 loop: CASRLTSGANTGELFF. The DNA of the CDR3 is TGTGCCAGCCGACTAACTAGCGGGGCGAACACCGGGGAGCTGTTTTTT.

Here the CDR3 DNA reads TGTGCCAGCGCCAAGGAAGGTGAAAAACTGTTTTTT. Translated, it gives CASAKEGEKLFF. This chain uses TRBV7-9 with TRBJ1-4; no clear D gene. CDR3 length equals 12 residues. Germline CDR1 is SEHNR and CDR2 is FQNEAQ (reference sequence). Trimming removed 8 bases from V and 7 bases from J, with 11 bases in between.

The J gene is TRBJ2-4, the V gene TRBV12-3 or TRBV12-4; D not certain. Trimming pared 5 bases from V and 9 bases from J, leaving 17 bases between. This CDR3 region has 14 residues. CDR3 protein: CASSPPGRSTIQYF. As DNA, the CDR3 is TGTGCCAGCAGTCCGCCAGGCCGAAGTACCATTCAGTACTTC.

This rearrangement joins TRBV10-3 to TRBJ1-5; D gene uncertain. There are 17 residues in the CDR3. The germline gives CDR1 ENHRY, CDR2 SYGVKD. Trimming took 3 bases from V and 7 from J, leaving 22 bases between them. DNA for the CDR3: TGTGCCATCAGTGATGGGTCGATTGCGGTCAATGGGCAGCCCCAGCATTTT. Translation: CAISDGSIAVNGQPQHF.

The V gene is TRBV20-1, the J gene TRBJ2-2; the D gene is possibly TRBD2 (6 bases). Germline V gene sequence: CDR1 DFQATT, CDR2 SNEGSKA (reference sequence). This CDR3 is built from 13 residues. V lost 5 bases to trimming and J lost 3 bases, with 10 bases between them. The CDR3 protein is CSAGGIDTGELFF. CDR3 bases: TGCAGTGCTGGGGGGATCGACACCGGGGAGCTGTTTTTT.

The V and J genes are TRBV19 and TRBJ1-5; D remains ambiguous. Trimming left V 3 bases short and J 2 bases short, with 11 bases between. Germline V gene data show CDR1 as LNHDA and CDR2 as SQIVND (reference sequence). The CDR3 is 15 residues long. The CDR3 DNA follows: TGTGCCAGTAGTATTATAGATCGGGGCAATCAGCCCCAGCATTTT. It is translated as CASSIIDRGNQPQHF. The full variable domain, completed using reference TRBV19 and TRBJ1-5, is DGGITQSPKYLFRKEGQNVTLSCEQNLNHDAMYWYRQDPGQGLRLIYYSQIVNDFQKGDIAEGYSVSREKKESFPLTVTSAQKNPTAFYLCASSIIDRGNQPQHFGDGTRLSIL.

This clonotype showed up just a few times. CDR3 loop: CASSQEAGVNSPLHF. The CDR3 coding sequence is TGCGCCAGCAGCCAAGAGGCGGGCGTGAATTCACCCCTCCACTTT. The V and J genes are TRBV4-1 and TRBJ1-6; no clear D. Germline values: CDR1 MGHRA, CDR2 YSYEKL. Trimming removed 0 bases at V and 7 bases at J, with 10 bases between. The CDR3 totals 15 residues.

CDR3 bases: TGTGCCATCAGTGAGCGGGCAGGGTACGAGCAGTACTTC. Amino acids: CAISERAGYEQYF. The chain joins TRBV10-3 to TRBJ2-7, with D tentatively TRBD1 (5 bases). This CDR3 contains 13 residues. Germline V gene lookup returns CDR1 ENHRY and CDR2 SYGVKD. V was trimmed by 2 bases and J by 4 bases, leaving 9 bases between them.

In its sample, this clonotype was seen a few times. The chain joins TRBV5-1 to TRBJ1-1; TRBD1 matches at 8 bases. V dropped 3 bases and J dropped 3; count of bases not matched to a gene: 13. In germline, CDR1 is SGHRS, CDR2 YFSETQ. The CDR3 is 17 residues long. The CDR3 DNA is TGCGCCAGCAGCTGTGGACAGGGCTACTATGGTGACACTGAAGCTTTCTTT. As protein: CASSCGQGYYGDTEAFF.

This clonotype was counted between two and nine times. The chain carries TRBV3-1 and TRBJ1-1; 8 nucleotides line up with TRBD1. After removal of 6 bases from V and 3 bases from J, the junction contained 9 bases not matched to a gene. The CDR3 is 15 amino acids. Germline CDR1 is LGHDT and CDR2 is YNNKEL (reference sequence). CDR3: CASSSSGGSHTEAFF. The CDR3 DNA follows: TGTGCCAGCAGTTCTTCAGGGGGCTCCCACACTGAAGCTTTCTTT.

The sample holds many counts of this clonotype. The gene calls are TRBV12-3 or TRBV12-4 and TRBJ2-1, with 8 bases fitting TRBD2. The CDR3 has 15 residues. Germline trimming cut 5 bases from V and 7 bases from J; bases unmatched to any gene: 10. For the CDR3, the DNA is TGTGCCAGCAGTCCGGGACTAGATGGCAATAATGAGCAGTTCTTC. It specifies CASSPGLDGNNEQFF.

V gene TRBV11-1 combines with J gene TRBJ2-5; D call uncertain. V lost 5 bases to trimming and J lost 5 bases, with 12 bases between them. The V gene's germline CDR1 is SGHAT and CDR2 FQDESV (reference sequence). The CDR3 is 13 amino acids. For the CDR3, the DNA is TGTGCCAGCAGCCATCATGATTTGGAGACCCAGTACTTC. This encodes CASSHHDLETQYF.

This clonotype was counted between two and nine times. The genes are TRBV6-2 or TRBV6-3 and TRBJ1-2; tentatively, D is TRBD1 (6 bases). CDR3 length equals 22 residues. Germline assignment: CDR1 MNHEY and CDR2 SVGEGT. The ends were cut back, 0 bases at V and 0 bases at J, with 29 bases in the middle. The CDR3 is CASSYSISENRQDRTTNYGYTF. In DNA, the CDR3 is TGTGCCAGCAGTTACTCGATCTCAGAGAATCGACAGGACCGGACAACTAACTATGGCTACACCTTC.